The clone carrying this T cell receptor (beta chain) was found once. Other DNA sequences in the sample encode the same CDR3. The record originates from a study of shared clonotypes between healthy human individuals. Clones were sequenced by immunoSEQ multiplex PCR, and TCRdb holds only the in-frame ones, with some missing. This table holds around 700,000 clones, 92% found once. Positive CCR7 selection of CD45RO-negative cells yielded the naive CD8 cells, and terminally differentiated effector memory CD45RA+ cells were excluded. The CDR3 covers 15 residues. Germline V gene sequence: CDR1 LNHNV, CDR2 YYDKDF (reference sequence). Between the trimmed V and J ends, which lost 0 bases and 4 bases, there was a span of 10 bases.

Material for sequencing was naive CD8+ T cells sorted from blood. The sequence was obtained from a man aged 25 to 45 in good health. V and J are TRBV15 and TRBJ1-5; perhaps TRBD1 as D (5 bases). CDR3 nucleotides: TGTGCCACCAGCAGAGATCGGGGGAAGAATCAGCCCCAGCATTTT. Its translation is CATSRDRGKNQPQHF.